The rows below give T cell receptor beta chains drawn from one sample of a study of Tregs in tolerant kidney transplant recipients. Here immunoSEQ multiplex PCR was the method, and the copy in TCRdb shows in-frame clones only, minus some. This table has about 240,000 clones, 65% to 85% appearing once. The sequenced sample was CD4+ T cells from blood. The receptor source for this set is a human donor in good health. CDR3s include the opening cysteine and the closing phenylalanine or tryptophan. A D gene is named only where the DNA matches it firmly. Size is omitted from some rows. Given values are once, few, many or a class for expanded clones.

CASSLALAGNTGELFF TGCGCCAGCAGCTTGGCCTTGGCAGGCAACACCGGGGAGCTGTTTTTT TRBJ2-2 . TRBV5-1 .
CASSRLQGASGNTIYF TGCGCCAGCAGCCGCCTACAGGGGGCCTCTGGAAACACCATATATTTT TRBJ1-3 TRBD1 TRBV4-1 few
CASSPQGGAQETQYF TGTGCCAGCTCACCACAGGGGGGGGCACAAGAGACCCAGTACTTC TRBJ2-5 . TRBV18 .
CASSLDPIYGYTF TGTGCCAGCAGCTTGGACCCGATCTATGGCTACACCTTC TRBJ1-2 . TRBV5-5 .
CASSPNVNHQETQYF TGTGCCAGCTCACCAAACGTCAACCATCAAGAGACCCAGTACTTC TRBJ2-5 . TRBV18 .
CASRRFEGPKNIQYF TGTGCCAGCAGGAGGTTCGAGGGGCCTAAAAACATTCAGTACTTC TRBJ2-4 . TRBV7-9 .
CASSRTSGGNNQETQYF TGTGCCAGCAGTCGGACTAGCGGGGGGAATAACCAAGAGACCCAGTACTTC TRBJ2-5 TRBD2 TRBV7-3 .
CATSRAEGQAFNQPQHF TGTGCCACCAGCAGAGCCGAGGGACAGGCCTTCAATCAGCCCCAGCATTTT TRBJ1-5 TRBD1 TRBV15 .
CASSPSGATQYF TGTGCCAGCAGCCCGTCGGGGGCTACGCAGTATTTT TRBJ2-3 . TRBV7-3 .
CASSSGTSLVYEQYF TGTGCCAGCAGCTCCGGGACTAGCCTCGTCTACGAGCAGTACTTC TRBJ2-7 TRBD2 TRBV7-9 .
CASSGEQGYGYTF TGTGCCAGCAGTGGGGAACAGGGGTATGGCTACACCTTC TRBJ1-2 TRBD1 TRBV2 .
CASSFSAPYEQYF TGCGCCAGCAGCTTCTCCGCCCCATACGAGCAGTACTTC TRBJ2-7 . TRBV5-1 .
CASRTGTGGTEAFF TGCGCCAGCAGAACCGGGACAGGGGGCACTGAAGCTTTCTTT TRBJ1-1 TRBD1 TRBV5-1 .
CASRRTGVGYGYTF TGTGCCAGCCGACGGACAGGGGTAGGGTATGGCTACACCTTC TRBJ1-2 TRBD1 TRBV6-5 .
CSVGHGTYEQYF TGCAGCGTTGGGCACGGCACCTACGAGCAGTACTTC TRBJ2-7 . TRBV29-1 .
CASSPASGGETQYF TGTGCCAGCTCACCGGCTAGCGGGGGAGAGACCCAGTACTTC TRBJ2-5 TRBD2 TRBV18 .
CASSLVAYNEQFF TGTGCCAGCAGCTTAGTTGCCTACAATGAGCAGTTCTTC TRBJ2-1 . TRBV11-2 .
CAWSVQTNQPQHF TGTGCCTGGAGCGTACAGACTAATCAGCCCCAGCATTTT TRBJ1-5 . TRBV30 .
CASKGIRDRSEAFF TGTGCCAGCAAGGGCATCAGGGATCGGTCTGAAGCTTTCTTT TRBJ1-1 . TRBV2 .
CASSSGGGTTEAFF TGCGCCAGCAGCTCGGGCGGGGGTACCACTGAAGCTTTCTTT TRBJ1-1 . TRBV4-1 .
CASRLTISYEQYF TGTGCCAGCAGACTTACAATTTCCTACGAGCAGTACTTC TRBJ2-7 . TRBV2 .
CASSSGQGVGGTEAFF TGTGCCAGCAGCTCCGGACAGGGGGTAGGTGGCACTGAAGCTTTCTTT TRBJ1-1 TRBD1 TRBV11-1 .
CSARVEEQFF TGCAGTGCTAGAGTGGAGGAGCAGTTCTTC TRBJ2-1 . TRBV20-1 once
CASSLGPRTGVTGELFF TGCGCCAGCAGCTTGGGCCCGAGGACAGGGGTCACCGGGGAGCTGTTTTTT TRBJ2-2 TRBD1 TRBV5-1 .
CASSQPSGKSTDTQYF TGTGCCAGCAGCCAACCTAGCGGGAAGAGCACAGATACGCAGTATTTT TRBJ2-3 TRBD2 TRBV4-2 .
CASSYRGSYTF TGTGCCAGCAGTTACAGGGGCAGCTACACCTTC TRBJ1-2 TRBD1 TRBV6-1 .
CASSLKAGGDGYTF TGTGCCAGCAGCTTGAAGGCAGGGGGTGATGGCTACACCTTC TRBJ1-2 TRBD1 TRBV5-4 .
CASSQAGVAGDYNEQFF TGTGCCAGCAGCCAAGCGGGGGTAGCGGGAGACTACAATGAGCAGTTCTTC TRBJ2-1 TRBD2 TRBV14 .
CSVVLGDGYTF TGCAGCGTTGTGTTAGGGGATGGCTACACCTTC TRBJ1-2 . TRBV29-1 few
CASSVMAGGNEQFF TGTGCCAGCAGCGTAATGGCGGGAGGGAATGAGCAGTTCTTC TRBJ2-1 TRBD2 TRBV9 .
CASSEGATGTGFGYTF TGTGCCAGCAGTGAAGGGGCGACCGGGACAGGGTTTGGCTACACCTTC TRBJ1-2 TRBD1 TRBV6-1 .
CASSLDPAGDTQYF TGTGCCAGCAGTCTCGACCCTGCCGGAGATACGCAGTATTTT TRBJ2-3 . TRBV6-4 .
CAISESSGTTEAFF TGTGCCATCAGTGAGTCGAGCGGGACCACTGAAGCTTTCTTT TRBJ1-1 . TRBV10-3 .
CASSSRQTTNEKLFF TGTGCCAGCAGCTCCCGACAGACTACTAATGAAAAACTGTTTTTT TRBJ1-4 . TRBV7-6 .
CASSTFRGQINEKLFF TGTGCCAGCAGCACCTTTCGGGGACAGATTAATGAAAAACTGTTTTTT TRBJ1-4 TRBD1 TRBV5-6 .
CSVGGVSGNTIYF TGCAGCGTTGGAGGGGTATCTGGAAACACCATATATTTT TRBJ1-3 . TRBV29-1 once
CASRGRDASYEQYF TGTGCCAGTAGGGGCCGGGACGCCTCCTACGAGCAGTACTTC TRBJ2-7 . TRBV19 .
CASSLEGGLVITDTQYF TGTGCCAGCAGCTTAGAAGGGGGACTAGTGATCACAGATACGCAGTATTTT TRBJ2-3 TRBD2 TRBV7-2 .
CATSGTGETQYF TGCGCCACATCCGGGACAGGGGAGACCCAGTACTTC TRBJ2-5 TRBD1 TRBV5-1 .
CASSPGTQGAAEKLFF TGTGCCAGCTCACCCGGGACACAGGGGGCAGCTGAAAAACTGTTTTTT TRBJ1-4 TRBD1 TRBV18 .
CASGQTNSPLHF TGTGCCTCGGGACAGACGAATTCACCCCTCCACTTT TRBJ1-6 TRBD1 TRBV2 once
CASSRSFGTGNYGYTF TGTGCCAGCAGCCGCTCTTTCGGGACAGGGAACTATGGCTACACCTTC TRBJ1-2 TRBD1 TRBV7-2 few
CASSFALTGPNTEAFF TGTGCCAGCAGTTTCGCCTTAACTGGACCGAACACTGAAGCTTTCTTT TRBJ1-1 . TRBV6-5 .
CATTLGLAGTDTQYF TGTGCCACCACCCTGGGACTAGCGGGCACAGATACGCAGTATTTT TRBJ2-3 TRBD2 TRBV15 .
CAWRNKGNTEAFF TGTGCCTGGAGGAATAAGGGGAACACTGAAGCTTTCTTT TRBJ1-1 . TRBV30 .
CASSPTAANSYEQYF TGTGCCAGCAGCCCCACCGCGGCTAACTCCTACGAGCAGTACTTC TRBJ2-7 . TRBV7-9 .
CASSLASGTGETQYF TGCGCCAGCAGCTTGGCCAGTGGGACGGGGGAGACCCAGTACTTC TRBJ2-5 . TRBV5-1 .
CASSPGAPSYEQYF TGTGCCAGCTCACCGGGGGCTCCTTCCTACGAGCAGTACTTC TRBJ2-7 . TRBV18 .
CASTADRGNLGPQHF TGTGCCAGCACGGCCGATCGGGGTAATTTAGGGCCCCAGCATTTT TRBJ1-5 . TRBV6-1 once
CASSPPRGNTEAFF TGCGCCAGCAGCCCCCCCCGCGGGAACACTGAAGCTTTCTTT TRBJ1-1 . TRBV5-1 once
CASSSGSGNTIYF TGTGCCAGCAGCAGTGGCTCTGGAAACACCATATATTTT TRBJ1-3 . TRBV11-3 .